This T cell receptor beta chain is drawn from a study of T cell responses to AZD1222 COVID-19 vaccine. Remarks on this clone: Its specificity is not known.

Measured with immunoSEQ multiplex PCR; TCRdb has only the in-frame clones, and not every one. The top ten clones hold approximately 5% of a sample with 100,000 to 150,000 clones, just over 90% of them seen once. Whole-study findings and limits: Clonal diversity may have been underestimated in mostly white British donors. Regions left unmutated in variants are reportedly the target of nearly half of spike-specific TCRs.

Germline-derived CDR1 and CDR2 are SGHNT and YYREEE (reference sequence). The V gene end was trimmed by 3 bases and the J gene end by 2 bases; junction bases not matched to a gene: 9. This CDR3 has 16 residues. The source material was peripheral blood, sampled 28 days after the second AZD1222 dose. The chain joins TRBV5-4 to TRBJ2-3; 7 bases match TRBD1. This clonotype originated in an adult who received the AZD1222 COVID-19 vaccine. The CDR3 DNA follows: TGTGCCAGCAGCTCAGGGACAGATCTTTCCACAGATACGCAGTATTTT. Protein sequence: CASSSGTDLSTDTQYF. Based on the CDR3 plus reference TRBV5-4 and TRBJ2-3, the full variable domain is ETGVTQSPTHLIKTRGQQVTLRCSSQSGHNTVSWYQQALGQGPQFIFQYYREEENGRGNFPPRFSGLQFPNYSSELNVNALELDDSALYLCASSSGTDLSTDTQYFGPGTRLTVL.